This T cell receptor (beta chain) derives from a study of cytomegalovirus exposure and HLA in healthy donors. Note on this clone: Antigen: not known. Other nucleotide sequences from this sample produce the same CDR3.

The PCR had 60 Vbeta and 13 Jbeta primers. Data came from immunoSEQ multiplex PCR; TCRdb stores just in-frame clones and leaves some out. The table lists 110,000 to 150,000 clones, roughly 74% of them singletons. Regarding the study as a whole: Upon later analysis, HLA-associated TCR beta chains proved more clonally expanded than other, equally common chains. Earlier results showed most TCR beta V segments being productive about 90% or about 30% of the time. One cluster of highly shared sequence variants probably arose as a sequencing artifact.

This sequence was found in a woman younger than 35 in good health and CMV-seropositive. Material: PBMCs.

The CDR3 nucleotides are TGTGCCAGCAGCGTAGAACAGGCACCCAACTATGGCTACACCTTC. It specifies CASSVEQAPNYGYTF. This chain uses TRBV9 with TRBJ1-2; D perhaps matches TRBD1 (5 bases). CDR1 and CDR2 from the germline V gene are SGDLS and YYNGEE. The CDR3 consists of 15 residues. Trimming pared 0 bases from V and 2 bases from J, leaving 11 bases between.